Below, 28 T cell receptor beta chains from the same sample are listed, as sequenced in a study of T cell changes during pregnancy in multiple sclerosis. Profiling relied on immunoSEQ multiplex PCR, and the TCRdb table lists in-frame clones only, not all of them. The sample carries about 58,000 clones, 85% to 95% recorded once. Specimen: CD8+ T cells from peripheral blood mononuclear cells, collected in the second trimester of pregnancy. These receptors all stem from a female donor with multiple sclerosis, enrolled in a pregnancy study.

V is TRBV19 and J is TRBJ2-1; D remains unclear. Trimming removed 5 bases at V and 0 bases at J, with 8 bases between. This CDR3 is built from 14 residues. Germline-derived CDR1 and CDR2 are LNHDA and SQIVND (reference sequence). The CDR3: CASSEESSYNEQFF. As DNA, the CDR3 is TGTGCCAGTAGTGAGGAGAGCTCCTACAATGAGCAGTTCTTC.

This clone is classed as medium-sized. The rearrangement joins TRBV6-1 to TRBJ2-1; the D gene is possibly TRBD1 (6 bases). The CDR3 sequence is 14 residues long. Deletions cut 7 bases from V and 4 bases from J, with 14 bases between. Germline assignment: CDR1 MNHNS and CDR2 SASEGT. In DNA, the CDR3 is TGTGCCAGCACGGGCAGGGGCGAATACAATGAGCAGTTCTTC. It codes for CASTGRGEYNEQFF.

The chain links TRBV21-1 to TRBJ1-1; the D call TRBD1 from the table was never checked on the DNA. TRBV21-1 represents a pseudogene. This CDR3 spans 17 amino acids. CDR3 nucleotide sequence: TGTGCCAGCAGCAAAACCCTTGACAGGGGGCGGGGAACTGAAGCTTTCTTT. Protein sequence: CASSKTLDRGRGTEAFF.

The chain carries TRBV5-4 and TRBJ1-1, with 12 bases lining up with TRBD1. V shed 4 bases and J 11 bases; nucleotides not matched to a gene: 6. This CDR3 has 13 residues. CDR1 is SGHNT and CDR2 is YYREEE in the germline V gene (reference sequence). CDR3 sequence (DNA): TGTGCCAGCAGCCTGGGACAGGGGGCTTGGGCTTTCTTT. Its protein product is CASSLGQGAWAFF.

The chain employs TRBV2 and TRBJ2-1, with D uncertain. Looked up from germline, CDR1 is SNHLY and CDR2 is FYNNEI. Trimming shortened V by 4 bases and J by 7 bases, and 11 bases separated the two germline ends. This CDR3 contains 13 residues. The CDR3 nucleotides read TGTGCCAGCAGTGCGAGCCTGCTGAATGAGCAGTTCTTC. As protein: CASSASLLNEQFF.

The chain links TRBV7-9 to TRBJ2-7, with a weak D call TRBD2 (6 bases). CDR3 length: 15 amino acids. The V and J ends lost 3 bases and 1 base respectively, with 13 bases between them. Germline lookup yields CDR1 SEHNR and CDR2 FQNEAQ (reference sequence). This CDR3 is CASSFPLAQSYEQYF. The CDR3 nucleotides read TGTGCCAGCAGCTTTCCCCTAGCGCAGTCCTACGAGCAGTACTTC. The full variable domain, with the rest looked up from reference TRBV7-9 and TRBJ2-7, is DTGVSQNPRHKITKRGQNVTFRCDPISEHNRLYWYRQTLGQGPEFLTYFQNEAQLEKSRLLSDRFSAERPKGSFSTLEIQRTEQGDSAMYLCASSFPLAQSYEQYFGPGTRLTVT.

The rearrangement links TRBV7-8 to TRBJ2-1; no definite D call. CDR3 length: 12 amino acids. CDR1 is SGHVS, CDR2 FQNEAQ, per germline. Trimming removed 7 bases at V and 5 bases at J, with 9 bases between. CDR3 DNA: TGTGCCAGCATGTCGAGTGACAATGAGCAGTTCTTC. It translates to CASMSSDNEQFF.

The V call is TRBV7-9, the J call TRBJ2-1; TRBD1 agrees at 11 bases. The CDR3 contains 17 residues. The germline gives CDR1 SEHNR, CDR2 FQNEAQ (reference sequence). J gave up 5 bases and V 4 bases, and 10 bases lay outside the gene matches. CDR3 nucleotide sequence: TGTGCCAGCAGCTCAAGCTCGGACAGGGGGCGTCACAATGAGCAGTTCTTC. It encodes CASSSSSDRGRHNEQFF. The whole variable domain, remainder taken from reference TRBV7-9 and TRBJ2-1, is DTGVSQNPRHKITKRGQNVTFRCDPISEHNRLYWYRQTLGQGPEFLTYFQNEAQLEKSRLLSDRFSAERPKGSFSTLEIQRTEQGDSAMYLCASSSSSDRGRHNEQFFGPGTRLTVL.

V gene TRBV4-3 combines with J gene TRBJ2-7; the D gene is possibly TRBD1 (5 bases). Germline V gene data show CDR1 as LGHNA and CDR2 as YSLEER. Trimming removed 0 bases from V and 0 bases from J, with 6 bases in between. The CDR3 extends over 14 amino acids. The CDR3: CASSQDDSSYEQYF. CDR3 DNA: TGCGCCAGCAGCCAAGATGACAGCTCCTACGAGCAGTACTTC.

This clone was counted only a few times. This sequence joins TRBV7-9 and TRBJ1-5, with D possibly matching TRBD1 (5 bases). The CDR3 is 14 amino acids. The germline V and J ends were trimmed by 2 bases and 2 bases, with 7 bases remaining between them. Germline values: CDR1 SEHNR, CDR2 FQNEAQ (reference sequence). The CDR3 bases are TGTGCCAGCAGCTTACAGGGTGGCAATCAGCCCCAGCATTTT. Its protein product is CASSLQGGNQPQHF.

The chain couples TRBV6-5 to TRBJ2-1, with 11 bases matching TRBD2. CDR3 length equals 16 residues. The trim removed 2 bases at V and 4 bases at J, leaving 4 bases unmatched. Germline CDR1 reads MNHEY; CDR2 reads SVGAGI. In nucleotides, the CDR3 is TGTGCCAGCAGTTACGAACTAGCGGGAGAATACAATGAGCAGTTCTTC. This codes for CASSYELAGEYNEQFF.

The chain employs TRBV11-2 and TRBJ2-7; D not certain. CDR1 SGHAT and CDR2 FQNNGV come from the germline V gene. The CDR3 covers 13 residues. Trimming took 3 bases from V and 3 from J, leaving 9 bases between them. The CDR3 loop is CASSFVSLYEQYF. DNA for the CDR3: TGTGCCAGCAGCTTCGTCAGTCTCTACGAGCAGTACTTC.

This clone was picked up one time. The chain carries TRBV6-6 and TRBJ2-1; TRBD2 matches at 11 bases. CDR1 is MNHNY and CDR2 is SVGAGI in the germline V gene (reference sequence). The CDR3 sequence is 14 residues long. The junction had 5 bases not matched to a gene; V was cut back by 6 bases and J by 7 bases. CDR3 sequence: CASSLAGGPNEQFF. The CDR3 DNA reads TGTGCCAGCAGCTTAGCGGGGGGGCCAAATGAGCAGTTCTTC.

V gene TRBV7-9 combines with J gene TRBJ1-1; D remains ambiguous. V was pared by 5 bases and J by 3 bases, with 22 bases between. The CDR3 extends over 17 amino acids. From germline, CDR1 is SEHNR and CDR2 FQNEAQ (reference sequence). The CDR3 coding sequence is TGTGCCAGCAGCCCTACGACGGGGAGGAGGTCGGACACTGAAGCTTTCTTT. Encoded protein: CASSPTTGRRSDTEAFF.

This chain joins TRBV5-1 and TRBJ1-1; TRBD1 is a possible D gene (5 bases). Trimming removed 3 bases at V and 7 bases at J, with 16 bases between. The CDR3 covers 14 residues. Germline CDR1 is SGHRS and CDR2 is YFSETQ. Here the CDR3 reads CASSWASGDFEAFF. In nucleotides, the CDR3 is TGCGCCAGCAGCTGGGCTTCGGGGGACTTTGAAGCTTTCTTT.

This chain connects TRBV7-9 to TRBJ2-7; D possibly corresponds to TRBD1 (5 bases). Germline loops: CDR1 SEHNR, CDR2 FQNEAQ (reference sequence). The V and J ends lost 0 bases and 6 bases respectively, with 18 bases between them. The CDR3 runs to 16 residues. The chain's CDR3 is CASSLAGRLGMGEQYF. The DNA for the CDR3 is TGTGCCAGCAGCTTAGCGGGGCGACTCGGTATGGGCGAGCAGTACTTC.

The chain has TRBV7-9 and TRBJ2-1; TRBD2 agrees at 7 bases. The junction had 1 base not matched to a gene; V was cut back by 4 bases and J by 7 bases. CDR3 length equals 12 residues. Germline values: CDR1 SEHNR, CDR2 FQNEAQ (reference sequence). The CDR3 nucleotides read TGTGCCAGCAGCTGGGGAGGGAATGAGCAGTTCTTC. Protein sequence: CASSWGGNEQFF.

This clone was detected once. For the CDR3, the DNA is TGCAGCGTTGAAGGTCAGGGTGAGGACTACAATGAGCAGTTCTTC. Its protein product is CSVEGQGEDYNEQFF. The chain recombines TRBV29-1 with TRBJ2-1; possibly TRBD1 for D (5 bases). The CDR3 length is 15 residues. V gave up 1 base and J gave up 3 bases, with 13 bases separating them. Germline V CDR1 and CDR2: SQVTM, ANQGSEA.

In DNA form, the CDR3 reads TGTGCCACGCGGGGGACATTTTACCCTTACGAGCAGTACTTC. Translated: CATRGTFYPYEQYF. The chain employs TRBV15 and TRBJ2-7; tentatively, D is TRBD2 (7 bases). CDR3 length equals 14 residues. From germline, CDR1 is LNHNV and CDR2 YYDKDF (reference sequence). V lost 9 bases and J lost 4, with 19 bases in between.

This clone was counted once. The V and J genes are TRBV12-5 and TRBJ2-5; 9 bases agree with TRBD1. This CDR3 contains 16 residues. CDR1 LGHNT and CDR2 FRNRAP come from the germline V gene. J lost 3 bases, V lost 2 bases, and 7 bases had no gene match. The CDR3 DNA reads as TGTGCTAGTGGTTTGTTACCGGGACAGGGAGAAGAGACCCAGTACTTC. Amino acid sequence: CASGLLPGQGEETQYF.

The chain recombines TRBV7-9 with TRBJ1-4; 9 bases match TRBD1. Losses at the gene ends were 5 bases for V and 4 bases for J; bases not matched to a gene: 5. Germline V lookup: CDR1 SEHNR, CDR2 FQNEAQ (reference sequence). CDR3 length: 15 residues. The CDR3 sequence is CASSPPGQGNEKLFF. The CDR3 DNA reads TGTGCCAGCAGCCCGCCGGGACAGGGTAATGAAAAACTGTTTTTT.

The chain is built from TRBV10-1 and TRBJ2-2, with D unclear. The CDR3 contains 14 residues. CDR1 and CDR2 from the germline V gene are WNHNN and SYGVQD (reference sequence). Trimming left V 3 bases short and J 1 base short, with 6 bases between. In nucleotides, the CDR3 is TGCGCCAGCAGTGATACGGGGAACACCGGGGAGCTGTTTTTT. Amino acids: CASSDTGNTGELFF.

The chain carries TRBV7-3 and TRBJ2-1; TRBD2 aligns across 7 bases. There are 13 residues in the CDR3. Trimming removed 2 bases from V and 10 bases from J; junction bases left unmatched: 5. The V gene's germline CDR1 is SGHTA and CDR2 FQGTGA. The CDR3: CASSLAGAPEQFF. CDR3 DNA sequence: TGTGCCAGCAGCTTAGCGGGAGCCCCCGAGCAGTTCTTC. The full variable domain, completed using reference TRBV7-3 and TRBJ2-1, is GAGVSQTPSNKVTEKGKYVELRCDPISGHTALYWYRQSLGQGPEFLIYFQGTGAADDSGLPNDRFFAVRPEGSVSTLKIQRTERGDSAVYLCASSLAGAPEQFFGPGTRLTVL.

V gene TRBV13 combines with J gene TRBJ2-3; 9 positions match TRBD1. CDR3 size: 17 residues. Germline V CDR1 and CDR2: PRHDT, FYEKMQ (reference sequence). The V segment lost 5 bases and the J segment 2 bases; nucleotides outside the gene matches: 11. The CDR3 loop is CASSVVEGQGFTDTQYF. In DNA form, the CDR3 reads TGTGCCAGCAGCGTGGTTGAGGGACAGGGATTCACAGATACGCAGTATTTT.

The chain recombines TRBV5-4 with TRBJ2-7; 8 positions match TRBD2. This CDR3 region has 14 residues. CDR1 and CDR2 (germline): SGHNT, YYREEE (reference sequence). Trimming removed 4 bases from V and 4 bases from J; junction bases left unmatched: 7. Here the CDR3 reads CASSGASGPYEQYF. The DNA for the CDR3 is TGTGCCAGCAGCGGGGCTAGCGGGCCGTACGAGCAGTACTTC.

The chain uses TRBV6-1 and TRBJ2-3; TRBD1 matches at 8 bases. The CDR3 is 16 residues long. CDR1 MNHNS and CDR2 SASEGT come from the germline V gene. V dropped 3 bases and J dropped 2; count of bases not matched to a gene: 7. The CDR3 loop reads CASSEDRAPLTDTQYF. For the CDR3, the DNA is TGTGCCAGCAGTGAGGACAGGGCGCCTCTCACAGATACGCAGTATTTT.

This chain joins TRBV12-5 and TRBJ2-1, with 7 bases that match TRBD1. From germline, CDR1 is LGHNT and CDR2 FRNRAP. With 6 bases clipped from V and 7 bases from J, the junction kept 12 bases outside the gene matches. The CDR3 spans 15 residues. CDR3 protein: CASGIPEGAGNEQFF. In nucleotides, the CDR3 is TGTGCTAGTGGCATTCCCGAGGGGGCGGGTAATGAGCAGTTCTTC.

The chain has TRBV5-8 and TRBJ1-1; weak D call: TRBD1 (6 bases). The CDR3 extends over 14 amino acids. Germline-derived CDR1 and CDR2 are SGHTS and YDEGEE. V shed 1 base and J shed 3 bases, with 10 bases lying between them. In DNA form, the CDR3 reads TGTGCCAGCAGCTTGCGATCAGGGGACACTGAAGCTTTCTTT. It codes for CASSLRSGDTEAFF.